This T cell receptor beta chain originates from a study of T cell responses to AZD1222 COVID-19 vaccine. About this clone itself: Its cognate antigen is unknown.

Produced via immunoSEQ multiplex PCR; TCRdb's table is partial and in-frame only. In the table there are fewer than 140,000 clones, less than 95% of which are singletons. General study points: Spike regions recognized by vaccine-associated CD4 TCRs spanned the protein, led by 160-218 and 743-854. Just a handful of AZD1222 recipients were seropositive at baseline. Most donors were white British and more were female, and clonal diversity was possibly underestimated.

This CDR3 is built from 14 residues. Germline V gives CDR1 MNHEY, CDR2 SVGAGI. V gave up 2 bases and J gave up 6 bases, with 13 bases separating them. The rearrangement uses TRBV6-5 and TRBJ1-1, with a tentative D call TRBD1 (5 bases). The sequence came from an adult who received the AZD1222 COVID-19 vaccine. The sequenced sample was peripheral blood, obtained 28 days after the second AZD1222 dose. For the CDR3, the DNA is TGTGCCAGCAGTTACGGGGGTGACGCTCCTGAAGCTTTCTTT. It yields the protein CASSYGGDAPEAFF.